This TCR beta chain originates from a study of graft-versus-host responses after intestinal transplantation. About the study: Grafts that recipients had were multivisceral, liver-intestinal, or isolated intestinal transplants. After anti-thymocyte globulin induction, recipients took tacrolimus and steroids for 2 to 3 years.

This clone was picked up one time. Antigen: not known. Study findings and constraints: Across patients carrying graft-donor T cell macrochimerism, allografts held high graft-versus-host to host-versus-graft clonal ratios.

TCRdb's table, derived via immunoSEQ multiplex PCR, lists solely in-frame clones and lacks some. Of around 30,000 clones listed, approximately 90% are singletons. V gave up 6 bases and J gave up 0 bases, with 11 bases separating them. The CDR3 is 14 amino acids. Germline V gene sequence: CDR1 MDHEN, CDR2 SYDVKM. The chain joins TRBV28 to TRBJ1-2; D is ambiguous. This TCR was sampled from a human patient who received an intestinal transplant, so some T cells may come from the graft donor. This material consisted of PBMCs, taken nearly 470 days after intestinal transplantation. The CDR3 loop is CASSPRPTNYGYTF. The CDR3 nucleotides read TGTGCCAGCAGCCCCAGGCCTACTAACTATGGCTACACCTTC.